The 2 T cell receptor beta chains in this list originate from one sample, sequenced in a study of T cell changes during pregnancy in multiple sclerosis. Sequenced by immunoSEQ multiplex PCR; TCRdb stores in-frame clones only, minus some. The sample has about 130,000 clones; around 95% are singletons. The sample consisted of peripheral blood, taken after pregnancy. Receptors were obtained from a female donor with multiple sclerosis, enrolled in a pregnancy study.

A word on this clone: The junction departs from germline at one end; a sequencing error may be responsible. The V call is TRBV7-7, the J call TRBJ2-3; 7 bases agree with TRBD1. The CDR3 is 16 residues long. The germline gives CDR1 SSHAT, CDR2 FNYEAQ (reference sequence). The CDR3 is CASSLSTGPGTDTQYF. Here the CDR3 DNA reads TGTGCTAGCAGCTTATCGACAGGGCCCGGCACAGATACGCAGTATTTT.

The rearrangement joins TRBV19 to TRBJ2-7; D is perhaps TRBD2 (6 bases). The CDR3 covers 16 residues. CDR1 is LNHDA, CDR2 SQIVND, per germline (reference sequence). Trimming took 3 bases from V and 0 from J, leaving 15 bases between them. CDR3 DNA sequence: TGTGCCAGTAGTATCGGAGGGACTCGGAGCTCCTACGAGCAGTACTTC. It translates to CASSIGGTRSSYEQYF.